This T cell receptor beta chain came from a study of beta chain features in type 1 diabetes. Per the germline V gene, CDR1 is LGHNA and CDR2 is YNFKEQ. The CDR3 sequence is 14 residues long. V gave up 1 base and J gave up 6 bases, with 10 bases separating them. This clone has more than one count but fewer than ten. The entirety of the isolated RNA underwent reverse transcription, so expressed TCRB transcripts were sequenced. Using immunoSEQ multiplex PCR, the repertoire was profiled, and TCRdb retains in-frame clones only, with some absent. The table includes roughly 180,000 clones, around an eighth detected once.

The TCR comes from a young woman in good health. Material for sequencing was central memory CD4+ T cells from blood. J is TRBJ2-4 and V is TRBV4-2; no clear D gene. The CDR3 DNA sequence: TGTGCCAGCAGCCAAGGACGGGTCACAAACATTCAGTACTTC. Translated, it gives CASSQGRVTNIQYF.